These 8 T cell receptor beta chains share one sample of origin, sequenced in a study of long-term antiretroviral therapy in people with HIV. Version v3.0 of the immunoSEQ assay ran at survey level. Using immunoSEQ multiplex PCR, the repertoire was profiled, and TCRdb retains in-frame clones only, with some absent. The sample records roughly 12,000 clones, over 80% being singletons. The sample consisted of unsorted PBMCs, taken 3.4 years after starting antiretroviral therapy. Source of these receptors: a man aged 40-55 years with HIV.

The J gene is TRBJ1-1, the V gene TRBV7-3; D is unresolved. Germline loops: CDR1 SGHTA, CDR2 FQGTGA. The CDR3 contains 13 residues. V was pared by 3 bases and J by 4 bases, with 9 bases between. CDR3 loop: CASSFQSSTEAFF. DNA of the CDR3: TGTGCCAGCAGCTTTCAATCGAGCACTGAAGCTTTCTTT.

The genes are TRBV30 and TRBJ2-5, with unresolved D. The CDR3 covers 14 residues. Germline V CDR1 and CDR2: GTSNPN, SVGIG (reference sequence). V gave up 2 bases and J gave up 3 bases, with 13 bases separating them. The CDR3: CAWSPPGRKETQYF. The CDR3 DNA reads as TGTGCCTGGAGTCCACCCGGACGGAAAGAGACCCAGTACTTC.

The genes are TRBV12-5 and TRBJ2-1, with 8 bases fitting TRBD2. Per germline, CDR1 LGHNT and CDR2 FRNRAP. The CDR3 is 13 residues long. V was clipped by 1 base and J by 7 bases; unmatched bases: 0. The CDR3 loop reads CASGLGGGNEQFF. In DNA, the CDR3 is TGTGCTAGTGGTTTGGGCGGGGGGAATGAGCAGTTCTTC.

The J gene is TRBJ1-4, the V gene TRBV9; 8 bases are shared with TRBD1. J lost 1 base, V lost 3 bases, and 23 bases had no gene match. Germline V gene data show CDR1 as SGDLS and CDR2 as YYNGEE. The CDR3 has 22 amino acids. The CDR3 reads CASSATPDYAVMDRETNEKLFF. For the CDR3, the DNA is TGTGCCAGCAGCGCTACTCCCGATTACGCCGTGATGGACAGGGAAACTAATGAAAAACTGTTTTTT.

The chain uses TRBV6-6 and TRBJ1-5; D is perhaps TRBD1 (6 bases). Between the trimmed V and J ends, which lost 6 bases and 1 base, there was a span of 10 bases. Looked up from germline, CDR1 is MNHNY and CDR2 is SVGAGI (reference sequence). The CDR3 runs to 14 residues. The CDR3 region has the DNA TGTGCCAGCAGGGGGGCGTACAGCAATCAGCCCCAGCATTTT. Translated: CASRGAYSNQPQHF.

This chain joins TRBV6-4 and TRBJ2-1; 12 nucleotides agree with TRBD2. Germline V gene data show CDR1 as MRHNA and CDR2 as SNTAGT. V lost 0 bases, J lost 4 bases, and 1 base stayed unmatched. The CDR3 runs 16 residues. The CDR3 nucleotides read TGTGCCAGCAGTGACTCCGGGACTAGCGGGTACAATGAGCAGTTCTTC. It codes for CASSDSGTSGYNEQFF.

CDR3 amino acids: CASSQVGGSYEQYF. The CDR3 DNA reads TGCGCCAGCAGCCAAGTCGGCGGGTCCTACGAGCAGTACTTC. The chain has TRBV4-3 and TRBJ2-7, with TRBD2 as a possible D gene (5 bases). From germline, CDR1 is LGHNA and CDR2 YSLEER. This CDR3 comprises 14 residues. Deletions cut 1 base from V and 1 base from J, with 8 bases between.

CDR3 bases: TGTGCCAGCAGCGTAGCACAGGACCCCTACAATGAGCAGTTCTTC. As protein: CASSVAQDPYNEQFF. The V gene is TRBV9, the J gene TRBJ2-1, with TRBD1 as a possible D gene (5 bases). Trimming removed 0 bases from V and 2 bases from J, with 9 bases in between. CDR3 length: 15 residues. Per germline, CDR1 SGDLS and CDR2 YYNGEE. Variable domain in full (rest from reference TRBV9 and TRBJ2-1): DSGVTQTPKHLITATGQRVTLRCSPRSGDLSVYWYQQSLDQGLQFLIQYYNGEERAKGNILERFSAQQFPDLHSELNLSSLELGDSALYFCASSVAQDPYNEQFFGPGTRLTVL.